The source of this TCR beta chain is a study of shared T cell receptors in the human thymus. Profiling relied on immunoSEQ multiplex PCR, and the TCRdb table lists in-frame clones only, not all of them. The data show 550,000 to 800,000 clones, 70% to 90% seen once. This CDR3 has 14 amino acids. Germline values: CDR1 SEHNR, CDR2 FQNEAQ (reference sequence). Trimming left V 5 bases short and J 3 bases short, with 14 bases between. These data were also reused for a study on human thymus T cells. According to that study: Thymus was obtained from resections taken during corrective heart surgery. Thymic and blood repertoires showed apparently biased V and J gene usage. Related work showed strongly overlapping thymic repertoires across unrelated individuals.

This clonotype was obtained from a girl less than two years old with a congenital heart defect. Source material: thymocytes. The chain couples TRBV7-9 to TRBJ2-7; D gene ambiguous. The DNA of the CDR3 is TGTGCCAGCAGCGCGCGCCGACACCACTACGAGCAGTACTTC. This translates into CASSARRHHYEQYF.